This T cell receptor (beta chain) was observed in a study of shared clonotypes between healthy human individuals. Study overall: The cohort had a couple of women and a few men, ages 18 to 49.

V was clipped by 0 bases and J by 5 bases, with 14 bases between them. Looked up from germline, CDR1 is MNHEY and CDR2 is SMNVEV (reference sequence). The CDR3 has 15 residues. Study conclusions and caveats: What naive subsets generally showed was a larger estimated richness than memory subsets showed.

CD8 cells classed as naive were CD45RO-negative and positively selected for CCR7, excluding terminally differentiated effector memory CD45RA+ cells. Per the original data handling: Filtering of immunoSEQ junctional sequences could not match full-length read filtering. Some clones are missing from TCRdb's copy, which holds only in-frame ones; the method was immunoSEQ multiplex PCR. The D gene and trimming were derived from the DNA, and the V and J assignments and clone size from that table. The sample has approximately 1.9 million clones, 80% to 95% seen once; the top ten hold around 1.7%. This clone has only one observation. Its antigen remains unidentified.

The chain carries TRBV27 and TRBJ2-7; D gene ambiguous. This sequence was found in a man between 18 and 29 years old in good health. Some clones in this sample may be carry-over from other donors' samples. The sequencing sample was made of naive CD8+ T cells from PBMCs. CDR3: CASSLSFWIKDEQYF. The CDR3 nucleotides read TGTGCCAGCAGTTTATCTTTTTGGATTAAGGACGAGCAGTACTTC.